This T cell receptor beta chain was recorded in a study of CD8+ T cells in alopecia areata. Findings and caveats of the study: Alphabeta T cells residing in normal skin are also sequenced in scalp samples. Clonality was higher in lesional than normal scalp, especially in alopecia totalis/universalis.

Sequencing used cDNA as its template, made by extracting RNA and reverse transcribing it. Some clones are missing from TCRdb's copy, which holds only in-frame ones; the method was immunoSEQ multiplex PCR. Of under 150,000 clones listed, roughly 50% are singletons. With regard to this clone: Its antigen is unidentified.

The CDR3 covers 17 residues. The V gene end was trimmed by 7 bases and the J gene end by 9 bases; junction bases not matched to a gene: 24. Germline V lookup: CDR1 SQVTM, CDR2 ANQGSEA. Alopecia areata patients provided lesional scalp punch biopsies and peripheral blood. Source material: NKG2D-low CD8+ T cells sorted from blood. The source is a human donor with alopecia areata. This sequence joins TRBV29-1 and TRBJ2-7, with 10 bases lining up with TRBD2. CDR3 amino acids: CSARSDMVASGGVAQYF. The CDR3 nucleotides are TGCAGCGCCCGGTCGGACATGGTGGCTAGCGGGGGTGTGGCGCAGTACTTC.